The TCR beta chain under discussion was sequenced for a study of T cell changes during pregnancy in multiple sclerosis. Generated by immunoSEQ multiplex PCR, the TCRdb table keeps only in-frame clones and is missing some. The data hold approximately 30,000 clones, with roughly nine tenths observed a single time. J gave up 5 bases and V 8 bases, and 6 bases lay outside the gene matches. Germline values: CDR1 SNHLY, CDR2 FYNNEI. The CDR3 totals 14 residues. The sample consisted of CD8+ T cells from peripheral blood mononuclear cells, taken before pregnancy. The clonotype was recovered from a female donor with multiple sclerosis, enrolled in a pregnancy study. This chain connects TRBV2 to TRBJ2-2, with 9 positions matching TRBD2. The DNA of the CDR3 is TGTGCCAGCGCAGTAGCGGGGGTTACCGGGGAGCTGTTTTTT. It is translated as CASAVAGVTGELFF.